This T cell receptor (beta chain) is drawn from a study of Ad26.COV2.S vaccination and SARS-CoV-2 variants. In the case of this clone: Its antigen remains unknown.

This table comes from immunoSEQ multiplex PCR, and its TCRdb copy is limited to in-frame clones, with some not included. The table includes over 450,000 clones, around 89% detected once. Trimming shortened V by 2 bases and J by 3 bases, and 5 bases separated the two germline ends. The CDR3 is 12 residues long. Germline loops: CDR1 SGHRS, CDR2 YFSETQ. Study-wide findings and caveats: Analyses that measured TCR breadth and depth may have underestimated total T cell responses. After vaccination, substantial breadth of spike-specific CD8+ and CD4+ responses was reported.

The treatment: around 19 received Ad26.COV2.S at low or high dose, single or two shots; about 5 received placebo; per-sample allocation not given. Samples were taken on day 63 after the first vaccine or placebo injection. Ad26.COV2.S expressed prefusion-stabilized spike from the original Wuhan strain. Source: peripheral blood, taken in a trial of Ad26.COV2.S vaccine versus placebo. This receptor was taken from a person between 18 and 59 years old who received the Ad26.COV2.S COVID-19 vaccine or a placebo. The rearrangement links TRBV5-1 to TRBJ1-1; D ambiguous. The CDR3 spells CASSFGDTEAFF. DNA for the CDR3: TGCGCCAGCAGCTTTGGGGACACTGAAGCTTTCTTT.